This TCR beta chain emerged from a study of shared clonotypes between healthy human individuals. At the level of the study: Serving as donors were two women and a few men, whose ages spanned 18 to 49.

It was roughly 100 million PBMCs that unsorted samples used for genomic DNA. CDR1 and CDR2 (germline): SGHTA, FQGNSA. With V trimmed by 0 bases and J by 8 bases, 4 bases remained unmatched. This CDR3 has 14 residues. The genomic DNA of each subset was split evenly across several immunoSEQ plates. Profiled with immunoSEQ multiplex PCR; TCRdb holds only in-frame clones, not every one. The profile shows nearly 500,000 clones, roughly four fifths of them singletons. This TCR derives from a woman between 40 and 50 years old in good health. Some clones in this sample may be carry-over from other donors' samples. The sequencing input was PBMCs. J is TRBJ2-1 and V is TRBV7-2; 7 nucleotides agree with TRBD1. CDR3 region: CASSLARQGHEQFF. CDR3 bases: TGTGCCAGCAGCTTAGCTAGACAGGGCCATGAGCAGTTCTTC. The full variable domain, completed using reference TRBV7-2 and TRBJ2-1, is GAGVSQSPSNKVTEKGKDVELRCDPISGHTALYWYRQSLGQGLEFLIYFQGNSAPDKSGLPSDRFSAERTGGSVSTLTIQRTQQEDSAVYLCASSLARQGHEQFFGPGTRLTVL.